The 22 T cell receptor beta chains below were found in one sample sequenced in a study of CD8+CD57+ T cells in acquired aplastic anemia. TCR beta VDJ combinations and CDR3 sequences were profiled from genomic DNA. TCRdb reprocessed the reads with MiXCR, giving one entry per CDR3 protein. The data show more than 150,000 distinct CDR3 sequences, roughly 50% seen once. Only patients with CD8+CD57+ cell expansion on flow cytometry were chosen for sequencing. Sequences were obtained from sorted CD4+, CD8+, or CD8+CD57+ T cells (not recorded which) from PBMCs. These receptors were taken from a human donor with aplastic anemia.

This clonotype was observed a handful of times. The chain recombines TRBV15 with TRBJ2-7; 9 bases line up with TRBD1. The CDR3 runs 14 residues. Trimming took 5 bases from V and 3 from J; bases not matched to a gene: 5. Germline V gene data show CDR1 as LNHNV and CDR2 as YYDKDF (reference sequence). The CDR3 DNA reads as TGTGCCACCAGCGGCCGGGACAGGGACTACGAGCAGTACTTC. Translation gives CATSGRDRDYEQYF.

The V call is TRBV19, the J call TRBJ1-6; 7 positions match TRBD1. In germline, CDR1 is LNHDA, CDR2 SQIVND (reference sequence). V gave up 7 bases and J gave up 6 bases; unmatched junction bases: 9. The CDR3 sequence is 15 residues long. The CDR3 loop reads CASTSRGTVNSPLHF. CDR3 bases: TGTGCCAGTACGAGCAGGGGGACAGTTAATTCACCCCTCCACTTT.

This clonotype was seen at least ten times. This chain joins TRBV2 and TRBJ1-5, with TRBD1 matching over 7 bases. Germline V gene sequence: CDR1 SNHLY, CDR2 FYNNEI. Trimming cost V 7 bases and J 6 bases; bases outside gene matches: 9. The CDR3 runs 14 residues. The CDR3 sequence is CASNPGTEGQPQHF. In nucleotides, the CDR3 is TGTGCCAGCAACCCCGGGACAGAAGGTCAGCCCCAGCATTTT.

On this clonotype: The junction departs from the called germline gene at one end, perhaps through a read error. V is TRBV6-1 and J is TRBJ1-1, with D possibly matching TRBD1 (5 bases). CDR3 length: 13 residues. CDR1 is MNHNS, CDR2 SASEGT, per germline. CDR3 sequence reads: CTSSESDSTEAFF. The CDR3 coding sequence is TGTACCAGCAGTGAATCTGACAGCACTGAAGCTTTCTTT.

The V and J genes are TRBV29-1 and TRBJ1-3, with D possibly matching TRBD1 (5 bases). Trimming pared 5 bases from V and 4 bases from J, leaving 21 bases between. Germline values: CDR1 SQVTM, CDR2 ANQGSEA. CDR3 length equals 16 residues. CDR3 residues: CSVMFPGTSEGNTIYF. CDR3 nucleotides: TGCAGCGTTATGTTCCCAGGGACTAGCGAAGGAAACACCATATATTTT.

On this clonotype itself: Because it lacks the conserved phenylalanine or tryptophan at the end, this CDR3 is likely a read error. The rearrangement links TRBV3-1 to TRBJ1-3; the D is unclear. Germline loops: CDR1 LGHDT, CDR2 YNNKEL (reference sequence). The CDR3 runs 14 residues. The ends were cut back, 1 base at V and 9 bases at J, with 13 bases in the middle. The CDR3 DNA reads TGTGCCAGCAGCCAAGGGAAGGTCTCCGGCACCATATATTCT. This codes for CASSQGKVSGTIYS.

The rearrangement links TRBV15 to TRBJ2-7; 8 bases are shared with TRBD2. The CDR3 totals 15 residues. The germline CDR1 and CDR2 sequences are LNHNV and YYDKDF (reference sequence). Trimming took 5 bases from V and 3 from J; bases not matched to a gene: 9. CDR3 amino acids: CATSSGTSGIYEQYF. The CDR3 nucleotides are TGTGCCACCAGCTCAGGTACTAGCGGAATCTACGAGCAGTACTTC. The whole variable domain, filled in from reference TRBV15 and TRBJ2-7, reads DAMVIQNPRYQVTQFGKPVTLSCSQTLNHNVMYWYQQKSSQAPKLLFHYYDKDFNNEADTPDNFQSRRPNTSFCFLDIRSPGLGDTAMYLCATSSGTSGIYEQYFGPGTRLTVT.

Many counts were recorded for this clonotype. The rearrangement uses TRBV29-1 and TRBJ2-3; 8 nucleotides agree with TRBD2. The germline CDR1 and CDR2 sequences are SQVTM and ANQGSEA. The CDR3 has 15 residues. V lost 7 bases, J lost 2 bases, and 11 bases stayed unmatched. CDR3 DNA sequence: TGCAGCGCTATGTCGGGGGGGCCCCCCACAGATACGCAGTATTTT. Its protein product is CSAMSGGPPTDTQYF.

V and J are TRBV19 and TRBJ1-6; possibly TRBD1 for D (5 bases). This CDR3 has 15 amino acids. Looked up from germline, CDR1 is LNHDA and CDR2 is SQIVND (reference sequence). V was clipped by 5 bases and J by 10 bases, with 18 bases between them. CDR3 nucleotide sequence: TGTGCCAGTAGTGACTGGGGAGGGGTTGTATCACCCCTCCACTTT. Its protein product is CASSDWGGVVSPLHF.

This clonotype came up many times. The V gene is TRBV19, the J gene TRBJ2-2; a weak D match, TRBD1 (5 bases). Looked up from germline, CDR1 is LNHDA and CDR2 is SQIVND (reference sequence). V was clipped by 4 bases and J by 0 bases, with 18 bases between them. This CDR3 region has 18 residues. The CDR3 sequence is CASSTPRTFATNTGELFF. CDR3 in DNA: TGTGCCAGTAGTACCCCACGGACATTCGCCACGAACACCGGGGAGCTGTTTTTT.

This clonotype has a count of ten or more. The chain carries TRBV10-3 and TRBJ1-1; unclear D gene. The germline V gene has CDR1 ENHRY and CDR2 SYGVKD. Trimming shortened V by 4 bases and J by 1 base, and 10 bases separated the two germline ends. CDR3 length: 14 residues. CDR3 bases: TGTGCCATCAGTGCAAAGGAGCCGAACACTGAAGCTTTCTTT. Encoded protein: CAISAKEPNTEAFF.

The V call is TRBV9, the J call TRBJ2-1, with 10 bases identical to TRBD2. Trimming removed 4 bases from V and 5 bases from J; junction bases left unmatched: 6. Germline V gene sequence: CDR1 SGDLS, CDR2 YYNGEE. The CDR3 loop spans 15 amino acids. The DNA of the CDR3 is TGTGCCAGCAGCCCCCGGACTAGCGGTCACAATGAGCAGTTCTTC. Its translation: CASSPRTSGHNEQFF. The full variable domain, its missing parts supplied by reference TRBV9 and TRBJ2-1, is DSGVTQTPKHLITATGQRVTLRCSPRSGDLSVYWYQQSLDQGLQFLIQYYNGEERAKGNILERFSAQQFPDLHSELNLSSLELGDSALYFCASSPRTSGHNEQFFGPGTRLTVL.

This clonotype occurred a few times. The gene calls are TRBV29-1 and TRBJ2-7, with 11 nucleotides matching TRBD1. The CDR3 extends over 15 amino acids. In germline, CDR1 is SQVTM, CDR2 ANQGSEA. The ends lost 6 bases at V and 0 bases at J; junction bases unmatched: 7. CDR3: CSVDPGQGVSYEQYF. CDR3 DNA sequence: TGCAGCGTCGACCCGGGACAGGGGGTCTCCTACGAGCAGTACTTC.

This rearrangement joins TRBV15 to TRBJ2-7; the match to TRBD1 covers 7 bases. Losses at the gene ends were 3 bases for V and 3 bases for J; bases not matched to a gene: 8. This CDR3 region has 15 residues. In germline, CDR1 is LNHNV, CDR2 YYDKDF (reference sequence). CDR3 loop: CATSRGAGGVYEQYF. The CDR3 DNA reads as TGTGCCACCAGCAGGGGAGCAGGGGGAGTCTACGAGCAGTACTTC.

Many counts were recorded for this clonotype. The chain employs TRBV20-1 and TRBJ2-1, with TRBD2 identical over 8 bases. Germline assignment: CDR1 DFQATT and CDR2 SNEGSKA (reference sequence). The ends lost 6 bases at V and 4 bases at J; junction bases unmatched: 8. The length of the CDR3 is 14 residues. CDR3 amino acids: CSAHGGAGYNEQFF. CDR3 DNA: TGCAGTGCGCACGGGGGGGCCGGTTACAATGAGCAGTTCTTC.

This clonotype was seen just once. The rearrangement links TRBV5-6 to TRBJ2-3; a possible D gene is TRBD1 (7 bases). Deletions cut 0 bases from V and 3 bases from J, with 11 bases between. The CDR3 contains 15 residues. CDR1 and CDR2 from the germline V gene are SGHDT and YYEEEE. In DNA, the CDR3 is TGTGCCAGCAGCTTGGCCAGGGGGACTACAGATACGCAGTATTTT. Protein product: CASSLARGTTDTQYF.

This chain connects TRBV16 to TRBJ2-3, with 11 bases identical to TRBD2. V lost 0 bases, J lost 4 bases, and 6 bases stayed unmatched. Germline-derived CDR1 and CDR2 are KGHSY and FQNENV. The CDR3 contains 17 residues. The CDR3 sequence: CASSQSTLAGGSDTQYF. The CDR3 DNA reads TGTGCCAGCAGCCAATCGACGCTAGCGGGGGGATCAGATACGCAGTATTTT.

The chain uses TRBV6-5 and TRBJ1-2, with 7 bases lining up with TRBD1. After removal of 4 bases from V and 7 bases from J, the junction contained 9 bases not matched to a gene. This CDR3 spans 14 amino acids. The V gene's germline CDR1 is MNHEY and CDR2 SVGAGI. CDR3 protein: CASSSRQGLGGYTF. For the CDR3, the DNA is TGTGCCAGCAGTTCCCGACAGGGATTAGGTGGCTACACCTTC.

V usage is TRBV29-1 and J usage is TRBJ2-1; 11 nucleotides agree with TRBD1. Germline CDR1 reads SQVTM; CDR2 reads ANQGSEA. The CDR3 covers 12 residues. V gave up 6 bases and J gave up 7 bases; unmatched junction bases: 2. CDR3 sequence: CSVDRGPNEQFF. CDR3 in DNA: TGCAGCGTGGACAGGGGGCCGAATGAGCAGTTCTTC.

This clonotype was recorded many times. The rearrangement uses TRBV9 and TRBJ1-1; D uncertain. V lost 2 bases and J 3 bases, leaving 8 bases between the germline ends. The CDR3 has 13 amino acids. Germline-derived CDR1 and CDR2 are SGDLS and YYNGEE. The CDR3 DNA sequence: TGTGCCAGCAGCGTGACGGCAGACACTGAAGCTTTCTTT. Translating it yields CASSVTADTEAFF.

The V call is TRBV7-9, the J call TRBJ2-5, with D hard to call. Deletions cut 1 base from V and 5 bases from J, with 8 bases between. Germline V gives CDR1 SEHNR, CDR2 FQNEAQ (reference sequence). This CDR3 spans 13 amino acids. CDR3 in amino acids: CASSLVGAETQYF. The CDR3 DNA sequence: TGTGCCAGCAGCTTAGTAGGTGCCGAGACCCAGTACTTC. The entire variable domain, with the rest obtained from reference TRBV7-9 and TRBJ2-5, is as follows: DTGVSQNPRHKITKRGQNVTFRCDPISEHNRLYWYRQTLGQGPEFLTYFQNEAQLEKSRLLSDRFSAERPKGSFSTLEIQRTEQGDSAMYLCASSLVGAETQYFGPGTRLLVL.

This clonotype was recorded many times. V gene TRBV19 combines with J gene TRBJ1-1; 7 nucleotides line up with TRBD1. CDR1 is LNHDA, CDR2 SQIVND, per germline (reference sequence). V gave up 5 bases and J gave up 5 bases; unmatched junction bases: 8. The CDR3 consists of 14 residues. The CDR3 protein is CASSAGDRSTEAFF. CDR3 sequence (DNA): TGTGCCAGTAGTGCCGGGGACAGATCTACTGAAGCTTTCTTT.